A single sample is the source of the 22 T cell receptor beta chains below, sequenced in a study of CD8 T cells in Susac syndrome. Random hexamers were used to reverse transcribe roughly 0.5 to 1 ug of RNA. TCRdb analysed the immunoSEQ multiplex PCR reads with MiXCR anew, one entry per CDR3 protein. The sample includes under 200,000 distinct CDR3 sequences, 95% to 97% of them seen just once. Source material: CD4+ T cells from PBMCs. The source is a human donor with Susac syndrome.

The rearrangement joins TRBV6-1 to TRBJ2-1, with D unclear. In germline, CDR1 is MNHNS, CDR2 SASEGT. Between the trimmed V and J ends, which lost 7 bases and 9 bases, there was a span of 16 bases. This CDR3 comprises 13 residues. CDR3 DNA: TGTGCCAGCATAGAAGGCGGTCGTAGTGAGCAGTTCTTC. It yields the protein CASIEGGRSEQFF.

The chain combines TRBV20-1 with TRBJ2-5; 7 nucleotides match TRBD2. Germline CDR1 reads DFQATT; CDR2 reads SNEGSKA (reference sequence). The V gene end was trimmed by 0 bases and the J gene end by 2 bases; junction bases not matched to a gene: 6. The CDR3 contains 15 residues. DNA for the CDR3: TGCAGTGCTAGAGATGCAGCTAGCGGACAAGAGACCCAGTACTTC. This gives the protein CSARDAASGQETQYF.

The chain recombines TRBV6-6 with TRBJ2-5; unclear D gene. This CDR3 has 14 amino acids. Trimming took 0 bases from V and 1 from J, leaving 6 bases between them. Germline CDR1 and CDR2: MNHNY and SVGAGI (reference sequence). CDR3 sequence reads: CASSYSQVQETQYF. For the CDR3, the DNA is TGTGCCAGCAGTTACTCGCAGGTCCAAGAGACCCAGTACTTC.

J is TRBJ1-2 and V is TRBV4-1; 7 nucleotides match TRBD1. The V and J ends lost 1 base and 8 bases, in that order; junction bases with no gene match: 22. This CDR3 region has 19 residues. Per the germline V gene, CDR1 is MGHRA and CDR2 is YSYEKL. The DNA of the CDR3 is TGCGCCAGCAGCCAAGCGAACGCACAGACAGGGTTCCACACTCGAGGCTACACCTTC. Amino acid sequence: CASSQANAQTGFHTRGYTF.

The rearrangement joins TRBV6-5 to TRBJ2-1, with D possibly TRBD2 on 5 matching bases. Per the germline V gene, CDR1 is MNHEY and CDR2 is SVGAGI. CDR3 length: 14 residues. The V and J ends lost 2 bases and 5 bases respectively, with 10 bases between them. CDR3 DNA: TGTGCCAGCAGTTACCCCGGACTCAACAATGAGCAGTTCTTC. This translates into CASSYPGLNNEQFF.

The chain links TRBV5-1 to TRBJ1-6; D remains unclear. Trimming took 3 bases from V and 13 from J, leaving 8 bases between them. The length of the CDR3 is 11 residues. The germline V gene has CDR1 SGHRS and CDR2 YFSETQ. Here the CDR3 DNA reads TGCGCCAGCAGCTCGGACGGGCCCCTCCACTTT. Translation gives CASSSDGPLHF.

This sequence joins TRBV7-9 and TRBJ2-1; the D is unclear. Germline V gene lookup returns CDR1 SEHNR and CDR2 FQNEAQ (reference sequence). CDR3 length equals 12 residues. The ends were cut back, 0 bases at V and 8 bases at J, with 5 bases in the middle. The CDR3 sequence is CASSLAGHEQFF. For the CDR3, the DNA is TGTGCCAGCAGCTTAGCGGGCCATGAGCAGTTCTTC.

The chain is built from TRBV20-1 and TRBJ1-5; 7 bases are a match to TRBD1. This CDR3 contains 13 residues. Germline assignment: CDR1 DFQATT and CDR2 SNEGSKA (reference sequence). Germline trimming cut 3 bases from V and 7 bases from J; bases unmatched to any gene: 6. The CDR3 is CSARAGGGQPQHF. The DNA of the CDR3 is TGCAGTGCTAGGGCAGGGGGTGGACAGCCCCAGCATTTT.

The rearrangement links TRBV29-1 to TRBJ2-3; D may be TRBD1 or TRBD2 (6 bases each). Per germline, CDR1 SQVTM and CDR2 ANQGSEA. This CDR3 region has 15 residues. Trimming pared 5 bases from V and 0 bases from J, leaving 15 bases between. This CDR3 reads CSVKTGASSTDTQYF. CDR3 nucleotides: TGCAGCGTTAAAACGGGGGCAAGTAGCACAGATACGCAGTATTTT.

The chain couples TRBV29-1 to TRBJ2-3, with D tentatively TRBD1 or TRBD2 (5 bases each). The CDR3 extends over 15 amino acids. V lost 1 base and J lost 2, with 13 bases in between. Germline V lookup: CDR1 SQVTM, CDR2 ANQGSEA. CDR3 DNA: TGCAGCGTTGAAGGTACGGCAGGGACCACAGATACGCAGTATTTT. This translates into CSVEGTAGTTDTQYF.

V is TRBV29-1 and J is TRBJ2-7; the D is unclear. The V gene lost 4 bases and the J gene lost 3 bases, with 10 bases spanning the gap. This CDR3 comprises 12 residues. Germline assignment: CDR1 SQVTM and CDR2 ANQGSEA. The CDR3 nucleotides are TGCAGCGTTGGGTACCACGACTACGAGCAGTACGTC. Protein: CSVGYHDYEQYV.

This rearrangement joins TRBV20-1 to TRBJ1-2; no definite D call. The CDR3 length is 14 residues. V lost 2 bases and J 4 bases, leaving 14 bases between the germline ends. Germline V gene sequence: CDR1 DFQATT, CDR2 SNEGSKA (reference sequence). The CDR3 bases are TGCAGTGCTAGAAGAAACAGCTCTCCCTATGGCTACACCTTC. This codes for CSARRNSSPYGYTF.

The chain recombines TRBV5-1 with TRBJ2-1; D gene ambiguous. V dropped 6 bases and J dropped 5 bases, with 18 bases sitting between them. The germline V gene encodes CDR1 SGHRS and CDR2 YFSETQ. The CDR3 loop spans 15 amino acids. The CDR3 DNA reads TGCGCCAGCAACAAAGGGCTCTCCGGCGACAATGAGCAGTTCTTC. Translating gives CASNKGLSGDNEQFF.

The gene calls are TRBV4-2 and TRBJ2-7, with D perhaps matching TRBD1 or TRBD2 (5 bases each). In germline, CDR1 is LGHNA, CDR2 YNFKEQ. Trimming took 4 bases from V and 2 from J, leaving 12 bases between them. The CDR3 runs 14 residues. DNA of the CDR3: TGTGCCAGCAGCCCTACGGGGCACCCCTACGAGCAGTACTTC. It is translated as CASSPTGHPYEQYF.

V usage is TRBV20-1 and J usage is TRBJ1-1; D unclear. Germline CDR1 DFQATT, CDR2 SNEGSKA (reference sequence). Trimming pared 0 bases from V and 3 bases from J, leaving 8 bases between. The CDR3 has 13 residues. Here the CDR3 reads CSAREDGHTEAFF. The CDR3 coding sequence is TGCAGTGCTAGAGAGGACGGCCACACTGAAGCTTTCTTT.

V and J are TRBV19 and TRBJ2-5; 12 nucleotides agree with TRBD1. V shed 6 bases, J shed 5 bases, and the junction held 4 bases outside the gene matches. This CDR3 has 14 residues. From germline, CDR1 is LNHDA and CDR2 SQIVND (reference sequence). CDR3 sequence: CASSRDRGRETQYF. CDR3 DNA sequence: TGTGCCAGTAGCCGGGACAGGGGGCGGGAGACCCAGTACTTC.

The chain combines TRBV21-1 with TRBJ2-7; the table's D call of TRBD2 was not tested on the DNA. TRBV21-1 is recorded as a pseudogene. The CDR3 extends over 17 amino acids. The CDR3, as DNA: TGTGCCAGCAGCAAACCGGGACAAGTGGGACTCTCCTACGAGCAGTACGTC. It translates to CASSKPGQVGLSYEQYV.

CDR3 region: CSASVGQYEQYF. The DNA of the CDR3 is TGCAGTGCCTCAGTGGGACAGTACGAGCAGTACTTC. This chain uses TRBV20-1 with TRBJ2-7, with 7 bases identical to TRBD1. Trimming took 6 bases from V and 4 from J; bases not matched to a gene: 6. CDR1 and CDR2 from the germline V gene are DFQATT and SNEGSKA (reference sequence). The length of the CDR3 is 12 residues.

The rearrangement links TRBV13 to TRBJ2-2; D is perhaps TRBD1 (6 bases). This CDR3 has 15 amino acids. Germline CDR1 PRHDT, CDR2 FYEKMQ (reference sequence). The ends were cut back, 2 bases at V and 5 bases at J, with 12 bases in the middle. The CDR3 region is CASSLLGHKTGELFF. For the CDR3, the DNA is TGTGCCAGCAGCTTATTGGGACATAAGACCGGGGAGCTGTTTTTT.

The rearrangement uses TRBV2 and TRBJ2-5, with a tentative D call TRBD1 (6 bases). V was shortened by 6 bases and J by 2 bases, with 10 bases between the two germline ends. Germline lookup yields CDR1 SNHLY and CDR2 FYNNEI. The CDR3 has 13 amino acids. CDR3: CASRAGEQETQYF. The CDR3 coding sequence is TGTGCCAGCAGAGCAGGGGAACAAGAGACCCAGTACTTC.

The chain couples TRBV9 to TRBJ2-2; no definite D call. The CDR3 is 14 residues long. The V end was cut by 3 bases, the J end by 3 bases, with 9 bases between. From germline, CDR1 is SGDLS and CDR2 YYNGEE. CDR3 sequence (DNA): TGTGCCAGCAGCGCCCCGGCGGACACCGGGGAGCTGTTTTTT. Residues: CASSAPADTGELFF.

The chain uses TRBV13 and TRBJ2-4; D call uncertain. CDR1 is PRHDT and CDR2 is FYEKMQ in the germline V gene (reference sequence). V was shortened by 4 bases and J by 2 bases, with 15 bases between the two germline ends. This CDR3 region has 16 residues. CDR3 loop: CASSSLSRRTKNIQYF. CDR3 nucleotide sequence: TGTGCCAGCAGCTCGCTCAGCAGGCGCACCAAAAACATTCAGTACTTC. Full variable domain (rest looked up from reference TRBV13 and TRBJ2-4): AAGVIQSPRHLIKEKRETATLKCYPIPRHDTVYWYQQGPGQDPQFLISFYEKMQSDKGSIPDRFSAQQFSDYHSELNMSSLELGDSALYFCASSSLSRRTKNIQYFGAGTRLSVL.